This TCR beta chain was found in a study of Graves' ophthalmopathy and Graves' hyperthyroidism (dated by TCRdb to the late 2010s). Concerning the study at large: Stable hyperthyroidism was defined as no progression to ophthalmopathy within 18 months of follow-up. In roughly 6 hyperthyroidism patients, T-cell repertoires of thyroid tissue and blood were compared. The study used signatures of the TCR beta repertoire to tell Graves' ophthalmopathy apart from Graves' hyperthyroidism and to predict which patients would progress to ophthalmopathy. For independent validation, a separate cohort was made up of 18 hyperthyroidism patients plus 17 patients who later progressed from hyperthyroidism to ophthalmopathy. In total, over 130 blood samples were TCR-sequenced: approximately 42 ophthalmopathy, 75 hyperthyroidism and about 17 hyperthyroidism-to-ophthalmopathy patients. To explore V-J signatures that distinguish ophthalmopathy from hyperthyroidism, a discovery set of more than 90 patients was enrolled, made up of approximately 45 with ophthalmopathy and some 56 with stable hyperthyroidism. After sampling, hyperthyroidism patients received methimazole starting at 30 mg daily, and ophthalmopathy patients received high-dose intravenous methylprednisolone.

Note on this clonotype: The antigen this receptor binds is unknown. No base-level quality is on record; no much larger clone is a single base apart.

Measured from the cysteine to the phenylalanine, the CDR3 is 15 residues long. Only the CDR3 DNA stays, 45 bases, in frame from base 1. The germline V gene supplies CDR1 LGHNA and CDR2 YSLEER. V is reduced by 4 bases and J by 3 bases, leaving a spacing of 16 bases between them. The hyperthyroidism patients were 18 to 65 years old and newly diagnosed, with a disease duration of less than 2 months. Patients with other autoimmune diseases, uncontrolled infections, pregnancy or lactation were excluded from the study. Clinical symptoms, serum thyroxine, TRAb, thyroid ultrasound and orbital computed tomography were used for diagnosis. Total RNA was extracted using Trizol reagent, and RNA quality was checked on an Agilent 2100 Bioanalyzer. For repertoire sequencing, the TCR beta CDR3 regions were amplified from RNA transcripts. HTBI primers and the Qiagen OneStep RT-PCR kit were used in a first-round RT-PCR, which was followed by a second-round multiplex PCR, size selection and purification. Sequencing of the libraries was carried out on an Illumina HiSeq2000 in paired-end mode with 100 bp reads. The original pipeline was this. Reads were processed with SOAPnuke, discarding reads with adapters, uncalled bases, mean Phred below 15, or no exact constant-primer or identifier match. COPE v1.2.5 was used to merge the high-quality paired reads. Clonotypes were defined as unique nucleotide sequences and were aligned to IMGT TRB V, D and J references using MiTCR v1.1. Only V-J combinations with frequency above 0.0001 were analysed, covering about 99% of repertoires. A TCR clonal expansion and chaos score per V-J combination was defined as the ratio of F50 clonal expansion to chaos observed in the TCRdist matrix. Features were reduced by Welch's t-statistics and random forest to over 10 V-J combinations, which fed a naive Bayes classifier. Thyroid-blood repertoire similarity was quantified with the Morisita-Horn index. TCRdb reprocessing: public reads trimmed at Q25 with fastp, clones called with MiXCR, in-frame beta chains kept. Each entry is one CDR3 protein sequence, shown with its most common DNA and genes. These V and J calls are TCRdb output, not the study's own analysis. This sample lists 900,000 to 1,200,000 distinct CDR3 sequences; 35% to 40% were detected once. Around 10% of the sample goes to the ten largest clones.

The paper's findings and limits, for the study overall: In validation, the model predicted ophthalmopathy progression with over 60% sensitivity and roughly 78% specificity; some 13 predicted patients were CT-confirmed with GO in a median of approximately six months. Most of the expanded thyroid clonotypes with a frequency above 0.001 were also detected in blood, and it was suggested that the thyroid immune response may be reflected by blood repertoires. The 13-signature model separated ophthalmopathy from stable hyperthyroidism with approximately 88% sensitivity and around 81% specificity in cross-validation, and 80%/75% in the test set. Sample size was not predetermined statistically, and investigators were not blinded to group allocation.

The sequence joins TRBV4-3 to TRBJ2-7; a tentative D match to TRBD2 spans 5 bases. Sequencing was done on a sample of peripheral blood or thyroid tissue (not recorded which). The receptor was derived from an adult man with Graves' hyperthyroidism. The CDR3 protein: CASSPGLVGDYEQYF. The sequence in DNA is TGCGCCAGCAGCCCCGGACTGGTGGGAGACTACGAGCAGTACTTC.